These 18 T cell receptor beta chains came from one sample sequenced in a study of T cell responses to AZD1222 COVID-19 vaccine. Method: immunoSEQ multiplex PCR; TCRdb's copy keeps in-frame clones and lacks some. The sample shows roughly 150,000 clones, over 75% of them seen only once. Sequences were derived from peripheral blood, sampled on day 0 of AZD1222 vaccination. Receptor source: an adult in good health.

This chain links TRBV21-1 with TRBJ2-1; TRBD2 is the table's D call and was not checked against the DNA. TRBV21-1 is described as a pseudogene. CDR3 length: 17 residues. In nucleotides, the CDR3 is TGTGCCAGCAGCGCCAGGACTAGCGGTGACTCCCGGAATGAGCAGTTCTTC. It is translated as CASSARTSGDSRNEQFF.

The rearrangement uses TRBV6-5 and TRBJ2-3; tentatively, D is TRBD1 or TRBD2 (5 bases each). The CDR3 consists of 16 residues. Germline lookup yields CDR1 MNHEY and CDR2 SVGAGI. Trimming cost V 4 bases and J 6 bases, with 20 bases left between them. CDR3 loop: CASSSSGLGVADTQYF. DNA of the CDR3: TGTGCCAGCAGTTCCTCCGGGTTGGGGGTGGCGGATACGCAGTATTTT.

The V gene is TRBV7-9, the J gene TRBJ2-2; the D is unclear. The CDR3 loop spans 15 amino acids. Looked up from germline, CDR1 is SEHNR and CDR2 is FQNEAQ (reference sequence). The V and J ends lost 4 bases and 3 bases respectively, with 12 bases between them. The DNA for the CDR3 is TGTGCCAGCAGCTCATACCTGGGATACACCGGGGAGCTGTTTTTT. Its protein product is CASSSYLGYTGELFF.

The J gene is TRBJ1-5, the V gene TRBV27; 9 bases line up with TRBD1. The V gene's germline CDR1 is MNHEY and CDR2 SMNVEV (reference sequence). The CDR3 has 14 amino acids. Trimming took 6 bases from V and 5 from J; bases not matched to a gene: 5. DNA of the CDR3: TGTGCCAGCAGGCAGACAGGGGGGCATCAGCCCCAGCATTTT. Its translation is CASRQTGGHQPQHF.

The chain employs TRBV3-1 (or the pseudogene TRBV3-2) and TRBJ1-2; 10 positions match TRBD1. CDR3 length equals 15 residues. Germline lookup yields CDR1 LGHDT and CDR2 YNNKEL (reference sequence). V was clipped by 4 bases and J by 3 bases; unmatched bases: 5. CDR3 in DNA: TGTGCCAGCAGCCTTTTAGGGACAGGGGACTATGGCTACACCTTC. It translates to CASSLLGTGDYGYTF.

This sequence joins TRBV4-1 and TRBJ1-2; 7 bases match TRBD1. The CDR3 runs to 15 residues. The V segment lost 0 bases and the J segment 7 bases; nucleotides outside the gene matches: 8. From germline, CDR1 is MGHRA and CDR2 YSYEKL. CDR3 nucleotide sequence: TGCGCCAGCAGCCAAGATGATAGGGGGCCCCTTGGCTACACCTTC. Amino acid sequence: CASSQDDRGPLGYTF.

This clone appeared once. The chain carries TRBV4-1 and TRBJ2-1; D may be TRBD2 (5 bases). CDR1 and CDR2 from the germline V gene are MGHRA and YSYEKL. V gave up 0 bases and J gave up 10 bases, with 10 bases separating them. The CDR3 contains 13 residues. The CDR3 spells CASSQETAGEQFF. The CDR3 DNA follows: TGCGCCAGCAGCCAAGAAACCGCGGGCGAGCAGTTCTTC.

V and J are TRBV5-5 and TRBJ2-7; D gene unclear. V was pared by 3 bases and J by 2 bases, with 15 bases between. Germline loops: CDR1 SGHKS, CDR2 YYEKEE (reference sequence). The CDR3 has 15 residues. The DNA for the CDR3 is TGTGCCAGCAGCTCAAGGGCCTATTCGGCCTACGAGCAGTACTTC. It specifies CASSSRAYSAYEQYF.

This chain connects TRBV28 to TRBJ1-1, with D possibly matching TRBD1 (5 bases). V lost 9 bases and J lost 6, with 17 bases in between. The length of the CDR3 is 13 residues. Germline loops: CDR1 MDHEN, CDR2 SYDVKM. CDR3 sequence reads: CASVVGGRSEAFF. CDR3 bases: TGTGCCAGTGTGGTGGGGGGTAGGTCTGAAGCTTTCTTT.

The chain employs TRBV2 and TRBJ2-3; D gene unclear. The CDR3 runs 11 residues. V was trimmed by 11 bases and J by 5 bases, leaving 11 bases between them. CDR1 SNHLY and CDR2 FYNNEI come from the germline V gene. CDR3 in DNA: TGTGCCGGATCTTGGGGAGATACGCAGTATTTT. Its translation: CAGSWGDTQYF.

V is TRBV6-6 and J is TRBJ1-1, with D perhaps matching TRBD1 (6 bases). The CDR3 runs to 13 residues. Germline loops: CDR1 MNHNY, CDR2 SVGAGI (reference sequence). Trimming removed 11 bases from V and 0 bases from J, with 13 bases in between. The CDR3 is CAGQGQMNTEAFF. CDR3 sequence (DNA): TGTGCCGGTCAGGGACAAATGAACACTGAAGCTTTCTTT.

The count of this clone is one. CDR3 sequence: CASSEWFSGNQPQHF. CDR3 DNA sequence: TGTGCCAGCAGTGAATGGTTTTCGGGCAATCAGCCCCAGCATTTT. The gene calls are TRBV6-1 and TRBJ1-5, with D unclear. CDR3 length: 15 amino acids. The V gene lost 2 bases and the J gene lost 2 bases, with 10 bases spanning the gap. Germline V lookup: CDR1 MNHNS, CDR2 SASEGT.

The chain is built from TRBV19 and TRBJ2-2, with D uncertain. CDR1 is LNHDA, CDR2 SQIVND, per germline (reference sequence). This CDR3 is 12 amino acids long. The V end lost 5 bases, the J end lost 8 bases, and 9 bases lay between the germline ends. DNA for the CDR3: TGTGCCAGTAGTCCGCAGTATGGGGAGCTGTTTTTT. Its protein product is CASSPQYGELFF.

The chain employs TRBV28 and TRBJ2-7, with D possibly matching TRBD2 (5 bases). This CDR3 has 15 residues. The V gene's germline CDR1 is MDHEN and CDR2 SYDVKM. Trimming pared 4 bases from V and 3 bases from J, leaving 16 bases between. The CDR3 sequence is CASSSLGATNYEQYF. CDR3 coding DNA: TGTGCCAGCAGTTCCCTGGGAGCGACCAACTACGAGCAGTACTTC.

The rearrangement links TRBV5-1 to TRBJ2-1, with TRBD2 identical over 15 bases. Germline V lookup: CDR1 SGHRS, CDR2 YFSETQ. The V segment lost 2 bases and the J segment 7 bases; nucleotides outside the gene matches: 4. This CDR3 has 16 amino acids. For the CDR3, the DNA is TGCGCCAGCAGCTTTGGACTAGCGGGAGGGTTGAATGAGCAGTTCTTC. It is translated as CASSFGLAGGLNEQFF.

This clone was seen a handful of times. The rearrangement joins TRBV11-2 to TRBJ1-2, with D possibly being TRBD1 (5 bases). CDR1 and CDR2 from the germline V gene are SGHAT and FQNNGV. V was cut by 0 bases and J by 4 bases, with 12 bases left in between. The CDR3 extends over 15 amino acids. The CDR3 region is CASSLEWRGVYGYTF. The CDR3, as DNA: TGTGCCAGCAGCTTAGAGTGGAGAGGGGTCTATGGCTACACCTTC.

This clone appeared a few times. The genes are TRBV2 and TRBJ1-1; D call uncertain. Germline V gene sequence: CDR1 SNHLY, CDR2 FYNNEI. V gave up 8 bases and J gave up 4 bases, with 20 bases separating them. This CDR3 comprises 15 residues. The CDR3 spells CASPGRSGVVTEAFF. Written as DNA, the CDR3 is TGTGCCAGCCCGGGCCGGAGTGGGGTAGTCACTGAAGCTTTCTTT.

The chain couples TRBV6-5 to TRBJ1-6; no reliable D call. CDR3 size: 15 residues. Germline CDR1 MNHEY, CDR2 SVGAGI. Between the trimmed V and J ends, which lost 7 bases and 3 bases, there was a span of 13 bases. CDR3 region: CASTLDTFYNSPLHF. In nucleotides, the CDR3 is TGTGCCAGCACCCTAGACACTTTCTATAATTCACCCCTCCACTTT.